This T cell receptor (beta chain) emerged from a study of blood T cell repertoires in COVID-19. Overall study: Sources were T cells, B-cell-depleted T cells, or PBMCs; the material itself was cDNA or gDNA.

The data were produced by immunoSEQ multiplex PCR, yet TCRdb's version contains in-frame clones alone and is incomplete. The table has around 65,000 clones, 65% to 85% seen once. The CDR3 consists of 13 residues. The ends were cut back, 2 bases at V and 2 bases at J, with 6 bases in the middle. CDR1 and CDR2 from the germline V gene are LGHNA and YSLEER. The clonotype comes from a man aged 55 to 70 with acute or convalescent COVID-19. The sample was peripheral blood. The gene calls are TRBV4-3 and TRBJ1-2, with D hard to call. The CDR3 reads CASSQSGNYGYTF. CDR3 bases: TGCGCCAGCAGCCAATCGGGGAACTATGGCTACACCTTC.